The sequence of this TCR beta chain was determined in a study of blood T cell repertoires in COVID-19. The method was immunoSEQ multiplex PCR; TCRdb's version includes in-frame clones alone and lacks a portion of them. The repertoire consists of 200,000 to 250,000 clones, with around 83% occurring once and the leading ten covering roughly 5.5%. The V gene lost 8 bases and the J gene lost 6 bases, with 14 bases spanning the gap. CDR1 and CDR2 (germline): SNHLY, FYNNEI. The CDR3 runs to 13 residues. This receptor was identified in a woman aged 70-85 years with COVID-19, enrolled during active disease. The chain uses TRBV2 and TRBJ1-5, with a possible D match to TRBD1 (6 bases). Sequenced sample: peripheral blood. The CDR3 is CASGGQGIQPQHF. CDR3 bases: TGTGCCAGCGGGGGTCAGGGGATTCAGCCCCAGCATTTT.